There are a few counts of the clone carrying this TCR beta chain. The data originate from a study of blood T cell repertoires in COVID-19. Study background: Sites in the United States, Italy and Spain provided acute and convalescent COVID-19 samples. Sources were T cells, B-cell-depleted T cells, or PBMCs; the material itself was cDNA or gDNA.

Germline assignment: CDR1 SGHTA and CDR2 FQGTGA. Deletions cut 5 bases from V and 15 bases from J, with 17 bases between. This CDR3 has 12 residues. Under the authors' procedure: Amplification of reference gene primers was used by the study to estimate nucleated cell counts. The data were produced by immunoSEQ multiplex PCR, yet TCRdb's version contains in-frame clones alone and is incomplete. The D gene and trimming were derived from the DNA, and the V and J assignments and clone size from that table. The profile shows about 84,000 clones, approximately 80% of them singletons. The V gene is TRBV7-3, the J gene TRBJ2-4, with TRBD1 as a possible D gene (7 bases). The clonotype was recovered from a man aged 70 or older with acute or convalescent COVID-19. Sequencing was carried out using peripheral blood. This chain's CDR3 is CASSVPGGRSYF. The CDR3 DNA is TGTGCCAGCAGCGTACCAGGGGGGAGGTCGTACTTC.